Following are 13 T cell receptor beta chains from one sample sequenced in a study of blood T cell repertoires in COVID-19. The repertoire was sequenced with immunoSEQ multiplex PCR; TCRdb's copy has only in-frame clones and lacks some. The data show 280,000 or so clones, 87% seen once. Sequencing was carried out using PBMCs or T cells enriched from blood (not recorded which). These receptors were taken from a middle-aged woman who had recovered from COVID-19.

In DNA form, the CDR3 reads TGTGCCAGCAGCTATTCGCGGGAGTCCCATCGCTCCTACAATGAGCAGTTCTTC. It translates to CASSYSRESHRSYNEQFF. The chain recombines TRBV5-6 with TRBJ2-1, with 7 bases matching TRBD2. Trimming removed 3 bases from V and 0 bases from J; junction bases left unmatched: 12. CDR1 and CDR2 from the germline V gene are SGHDT and YYEEEE. The CDR3 length is 18 residues.

The chain recombines TRBV4-1 with TRBJ2-1; 11 bases map to TRBD2. The length of the CDR3 is 19 residues. Germline trimming cut 4 bases from V and 0 bases from J; bases unmatched to any gene: 11. Germline loops: CDR1 MGHRA, CDR2 YSYEKL. CDR3 residues: CASSPFSGRAPSSYNEQFF. In DNA, the CDR3 is TGCGCCAGCAGCCCCTTTAGCGGGAGGGCCCCCAGCTCCTACAATGAGCAGTTCTTC.

The chain employs TRBV3-1 (or the pseudogene TRBV3-2) and TRBJ2-3; D unresolved. CDR3 length equals 13 residues. Trimming shortened V by 4 bases and J by 5 bases, and 10 bases separated the two germline ends. Per the germline V gene, CDR1 is LGHDT and CDR2 is YNNKEL (reference sequence). The CDR3 region has the DNA TGTGCCAGCAGCCCCACTTTCGAAGATACGCAGTATTTT. Translated: CASSPTFEDTQYF.

The V call is TRBV11-3, the J call TRBJ2-1, with 9 bases fitting TRBD2. With V trimmed by 5 bases and J by 7 bases, 9 bases remained unmatched. This CDR3 spans 15 amino acids. The germline V gene encodes CDR1 SGHNT and CDR2 YENEEA. CDR3 sequence reads: CASSPVAGVGNEQFF. CDR3 DNA: TGTGCCAGCAGCCCGGTAGCGGGAGTAGGGAATGAGCAGTTCTTC.

V is TRBV6-5 and J is TRBJ1-2; no reliable D call. V lost 7 bases, J lost 0 bases, and 9 bases lay in between. This CDR3 is built from 13 residues. CDR1 is MNHEY and CDR2 is SVGAGI in the germline V gene. CDR3: CASKVGANYGYTF. The CDR3 DNA follows: TGTGCCAGCAAAGTAGGAGCTAACTATGGCTACACCTTC.

This rearrangement joins TRBV28 to TRBJ2-3, with 7 nucleotides matching TRBD1. This CDR3 has 14 residues. Germline trimming cut 4 bases from V and 4 bases from J; bases unmatched to any gene: 5. Germline CDR1 and CDR2: MDHEN and SYDVKM. The CDR3 sequence is CASSSTGNSDTQYF. The CDR3 region has the DNA TGTGCCAGCAGTTCGACAGGGAATTCAGATACGCAGTATTTT.

The chain couples TRBV6-5 to TRBJ2-1, with D perhaps matching TRBD2 (5 bases). Between the trimmed V and J ends, which lost 7 bases and 9 bases, there was a span of 19 bases. CDR1 and CDR2 from the germline V gene are MNHEY and SVGAGI. CDR3 length: 14 amino acids. The CDR3 bases are TGTGCCAGCAAAGAACTAGGGCCCTTGAGTGAGCAGTTCTTC. Its translation is CASKELGPLSEQFF.

The chain links TRBV28 to TRBJ2-7; D might be TRBD2 (6 bases). Per the germline V gene, CDR1 is MDHEN and CDR2 is SYDVKM. The V gene lost 6 bases and the J gene lost 2 bases, with 20 bases spanning the gap. The CDR3 runs to 16 residues. CDR3 DNA: TGTGCCAGCAGGGACCGCCGCGGGACGGGAACCTACGAGCAGTACTTC. Protein sequence: CASRDRRGTGTYEQYF.

The table lists this clone with a few counts. The chain combines TRBV11-2 with TRBJ2-7; D call uncertain. CDR1 is SGHAT, CDR2 FQNNGV, per germline. The CDR3 is 12 residues long. V lost 5 bases and J 6 bases, leaving 11 bases between the germline ends. CDR3 in amino acids: CASSPPSSEQYF. For the CDR3, the DNA is TGTGCCAGCAGCCCGCCCTCGAGCGAGCAGTACTTC.

V and J are TRBV4-3 and TRBJ1-3; weak D call: TRBD1 (6 bases). The CDR3 runs to 16 residues. Trimming took 0 bases from V and 1 from J, leaving 10 bases between them. Germline-derived CDR1 and CDR2 are LGHNA and YSLEER. In DNA form, the CDR3 reads TGCGCCAGCAGCCAAGATCTGGGGGCGTCTGGAAACACCATATATTTT. As protein: CASSQDLGASGNTIYF.

The V gene is TRBV28, the J gene TRBJ2-3, with D tentatively TRBD2 (6 bases). The CDR3 has 14 residues. Germline CDR1 and CDR2: MDHEN and SYDVKM. The V end lost 3 bases, the J end lost 6 bases, and 13 bases lay between the germline ends. CDR3 nucleotide sequence: TGTGCCAGCAGTTTCTCAGCGGGTAGGGATACGCAGTATTTT. Encoded protein: CASSFSAGRDTQYF.

This clone was found a few times. The CDR3 spells CASGQQVYEQYF. The CDR3 DNA is TGTGCCAGCGGCCAACAGGTCTACGAGCAGTACTTC. The chain combines TRBV27 with TRBJ2-7, with D perhaps matching TRBD1 (5 bases). V lost 8 bases, J lost 3 bases, and 11 bases lay in between. CDR3 size: 12 residues. The germline V gene has CDR1 MNHEY and CDR2 SMNVEV (reference sequence).

This rearrangement joins TRBV29-1 to TRBJ1-4, with D hard to call. Trimming stripped 7 bases from V and 1 base from J, with 10 bases between. The CDR3 is made up of 13 amino acids. Germline CDR1 reads SQVTM; CDR2 reads ANQGSEA. CDR3 coding DNA: TGCAGCGCGGGTCGCGAAACTAATGAAAAACTGTTTTTT. It encodes CSAGRETNEKLFF.